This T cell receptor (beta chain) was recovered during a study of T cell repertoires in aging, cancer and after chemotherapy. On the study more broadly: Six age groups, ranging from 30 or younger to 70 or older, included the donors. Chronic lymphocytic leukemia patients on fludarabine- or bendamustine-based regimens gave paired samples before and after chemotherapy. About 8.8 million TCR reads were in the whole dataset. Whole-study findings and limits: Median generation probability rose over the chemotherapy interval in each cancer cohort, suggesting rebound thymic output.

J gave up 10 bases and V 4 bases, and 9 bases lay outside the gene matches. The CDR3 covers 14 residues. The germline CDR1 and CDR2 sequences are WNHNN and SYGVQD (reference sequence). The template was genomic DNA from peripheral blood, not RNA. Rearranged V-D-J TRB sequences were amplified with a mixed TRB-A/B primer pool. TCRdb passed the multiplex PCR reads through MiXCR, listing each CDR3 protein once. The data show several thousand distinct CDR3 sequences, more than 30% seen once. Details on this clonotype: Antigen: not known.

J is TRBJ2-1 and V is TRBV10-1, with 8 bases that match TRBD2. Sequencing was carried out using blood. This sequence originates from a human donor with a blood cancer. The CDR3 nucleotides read TGCGCCAGCAGTGTAGGACTAGCAGGAGGCGAGCAGTTCTTC. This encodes CASSVGLAGGEQFF.